A single sample is the source of the 12 T cell receptor beta chains below, sequenced in a study of shared clonotypes between healthy human individuals. Naive CD8 cells lacked CD45RO, underwent positive selection for CCR7 and left out terminally differentiated effector memory CD45RA+ cells. The protocol was immunoSEQ multiplex PCR, while the TCRdb copy is restricted to in-frame clones and leaves out a portion. The repertoire includes hundreds of thousands of clones, roughly 92% of them detected once, and 24% sits in the top ten. The material sequenced was naive CD8+ T cells sorted from blood. These receptor sequences come from a man younger than 40 in good health.

V usage is TRBV29-1 and J usage is TRBJ1-1, with D unclear. Trimming cost V 0 bases and J 11 bases, with 22 bases left between them. Germline CDR1 SQVTM, CDR2 ANQGSEA. The CDR3 contains 15 residues. The CDR3 sequence is CSVEERAIKTLEAFF. The CDR3 DNA follows: TGCAGCGTTGAAGAGCGGGCCATTAAGACATTGGAGGCTTTCTTT.

The chain is built from TRBV6-5 and TRBJ1-2, with D uncertain. Per germline, CDR1 MNHEY and CDR2 SVGAGI. This CDR3 has 13 residues. Deletions cut 8 bases from V and 2 bases from J, with 12 bases between. CDR3: CASQPVQNYGYTF. CDR3 bases: TGTGCCAGCCAACCCGTGCAGAACTATGGCTACACCTTC.

The genes are TRBV7-3 and TRBJ1-2; D is possibly TRBD1 (6 bases). There are 17 residues in the CDR3. Germline V gene lookup returns CDR1 SGHTA and CDR2 FQGTGA. Trimming stripped 2 bases from V and 4 bases from J, with 20 bases between. CDR3 bases: TGTGCCAGCAGCTTAGCGTTATTGACAGGCTACGGCTATGGCTACACCTTC. Translating it yields CASSLALLTGYGYGYTF.

V usage is TRBV7-9 and J usage is TRBJ1-4, with D hard to call. The CDR3 totals 12 residues. The ends were cut back, 4 bases at V and 8 bases at J, with 8 bases in the middle. Germline V gene data show CDR1 as SEHNR and CDR2 as FQNEAQ (reference sequence). CDR3 residues: CASSSWEEKLFF. In nucleotides, the CDR3 is TGTGCCAGCAGCTCCTGGGAGGAAAAACTGTTTTTT.

CDR3 sequence: CASSFGRNYGYTF. In nucleotides, the CDR3 is TGTGCCAGCAGCTTCGGCAGGAACTATGGCTACACCTTC. This chain connects TRBV12-1 to TRBJ1-2; the table's TRBD1 call for D was not verified on the DNA. TRBV12-1 is a pseudogene locus. This CDR3 region has 13 residues.

This chain links TRBV28 with TRBJ2-2; D not certain. Germline assignment: CDR1 MDHEN and CDR2 SYDVKM. Trimming pared 3 bases from V and 3 bases from J, leaving 11 bases between. This CDR3 contains 15 residues. The CDR3 reads CASSFDVEDTGELFF. The CDR3 DNA sequence: TGTGCCAGCAGTTTTGACGTAGAGGACACCGGGGAGCTGTTTTTT.

This rearrangement joins TRBV13 to TRBJ2-3, with 8 bases aligning to TRBD1. From germline, CDR1 is PRHDT and CDR2 FYEKMQ (reference sequence). The CDR3 loop spans 15 amino acids. V trimming: 6 bases; J trimming: 11 bases; junction bases outside the gene matches: 16. The CDR3 sequence: CASSRETGVLLGQYF. The CDR3 nucleotides are TGTGCCAGCAGTAGGGAGACAGGGGTCCTCCTGGGGCAGTATTTT.

J is TRBJ2-3 and V is TRBV4-1; 8 bases fit TRBD1. Germline V gives CDR1 MGHRA, CDR2 YSYEKL. V lost 4 bases to trimming and J lost 4 bases; unmatched junction nucleotides: 4. The CDR3 spans 14 residues. This CDR3 is CASSPGTGADTQYF. The CDR3 coding sequence is TGCGCCAGCAGCCCCGGGACAGGAGCAGATACGCAGTATTTT.

The chain employs TRBV30 and TRBJ1-1, with no clear D. The CDR3 runs 15 residues. CDR1 and CDR2 from the germline V gene are GTSNPN and SVGIG (reference sequence). Trimming took off 3 bases at V and 0 bases at J, with 14 bases between the two ends. As DNA, the CDR3 is TGTGCCTGGAGGGCCTTCAGACCGATGAACACTGAAGCTTTCTTT. This codes for CAWRAFRPMNTEAFF.

The table lists this clone with a count of one. The chain links TRBV19 to TRBJ2-7; 7 positions agree with TRBD2. This CDR3 contains 14 residues. The V segment lost 3 bases and the J segment 1 base; nucleotides outside the gene matches: 3. Germline assignment: CDR1 LNHDA and CDR2 SQIVND (reference sequence). The CDR3 DNA sequence: TGTGCCAGTAGTATCCTCGGGAGGTCCTACGAGCAGTACTTC. Its protein product is CASSILGRSYEQYF.

The V gene is TRBV28, the J gene TRBJ1-5; TRBD1 is a possible D gene (6 bases). V lost 7 bases and J 7 bases, leaving 14 bases between the germline ends. This CDR3 comprises 13 residues. From germline, CDR1 is MDHEN and CDR2 SYDVKM. The CDR3 here is CASNQGTGQPQHF. The CDR3 nucleotides are TGTGCCAGCAATCAGGGGACGGGACAGCCCCAGCATTTT.

The chain is built from TRBV19 and TRBJ1-1; TRBD1 is a possible D gene (5 bases). The CDR3 spans 15 residues. Trimming removed 4 bases at V and 1 base at J, with 13 bases between. CDR1 and CDR2 from the germline V gene are LNHDA and SQIVND (reference sequence). This chain's CDR3 is CASSTPRTGNTEAFF. As DNA, the CDR3 is TGTGCCAGTAGTACACCCAGAACAGGGAACACTGAAGCTTTCTTT.